The clone carrying this T cell receptor (beta chain) was found a few times. What it binds is not known. Healthy donors of bone marrow made up the group. These data are taken from a study of cytomegalovirus exposure and HLA in healthy donors. General observations from the study: Analyses of presence and absence presupposed an approximately uniform sequencing depth across donors. There were 150 to 200 TCR beta chains listed as cytomegalovirus-associated. High sensitivity and specificity were reportedly achieved when the classifier diagnosed cytomegalovirus status.

The PCR ran on 60 Vbeta and 13 Jbeta primers. Libraries were prepared by immunoSEQ multiplex PCR; TCRdb keeps only in-frame clonotypes and omits some of them. The data show 80,000 or so clones, over 60% seen once. The germline V gene has CDR1 MNHNS and CDR2 SASEGT. Trimming cost V 3 bases and J 9 bases; bases outside gene matches: 5. The CDR3 is 13 amino acids. The chain is built from TRBV6-1 and TRBJ1-5; 7 bases agree with TRBD1. The sample was PBMCs. This TCR was recovered from a male donor in good health and CMV-seropositive. CDR3 sequence reads: CASSETGNTPQHF. The CDR3 region has the DNA TGTGCCAGCAGTGAGACAGGGAATACGCCCCAGCATTTT.